Below, 17 T cell receptor beta chains from the same sample are listed, as sequenced in a study of cytomegalovirus exposure and HLA in healthy donors. Generated by immunoSEQ multiplex PCR, the TCRdb table keeps only in-frame clones and is missing some. The sample consists of around 240,000 clones, around 90% of them appearing once. The sample was PBMCs. The source of these receptors is a woman between 18 and 30 years old in good health and CMV-seronegative.

The V and J genes are TRBV28 and TRBJ2-1; D gene unclear. Per germline, CDR1 MDHEN and CDR2 SYDVKM. The CDR3 consists of 13 residues. Trimming cost V 5 bases and J 6 bases, with 11 bases left between them. The CDR3 spells CASSRSLSNEQFF. CDR3 DNA: TGTGCCAGCAGTCGGTCCTTATCCAATGAGCAGTTCTTC.

V and J are TRBV7-2 and TRBJ2-2; a possible D gene is TRBD1 (5 bases). Between the trimmed V and J ends, which lost 10 bases and 2 bases, there was a span of 20 bases. The CDR3 has 16 amino acids. The germline gives CDR1 SGHTA, CDR2 FQGNSA. CDR3 region: CATKRTSVPNTGELFF. The CDR3 region has the DNA TGTGCCACCAAGAGGACAAGCGTACCCAACACCGGGGAGCTGTTTTTT.

The V and J genes are TRBV19 and TRBJ2-1; 10 nucleotides match TRBD2. CDR1 is LNHDA and CDR2 is SQIVND in the germline V gene (reference sequence). After removal of 6 bases from V and 4 bases from J, the junction contained 9 bases not matched to a gene. The CDR3 covers 16 residues. The DNA for the CDR3 is TGTGCCAGTAGAGAGCGGGGGGGAGACTTATACAATGAGCAGTTCTTC. Translation gives CASRERGGDLYNEQFF.

The V gene is TRBV4-1, the J gene TRBJ1-2, with 10 bases fitting TRBD1. Germline-derived CDR1 and CDR2 are MGHRA and YSYEKL. CDR3 length: 17 residues. With 3 bases clipped from V and 5 bases from J, the junction kept 12 bases outside the gene matches. The CDR3: CASSQAYPGQGLYGYTF. The DNA for the CDR3 is TGCGCCAGCAGCCAGGCCTACCCGGGACAGGGGTTGTATGGCTACACCTTC.

The V call is TRBV10-3, the J call TRBJ1-4; D not certain. V was pared by 8 bases and J by 11 bases, with 9 bases between. The CDR3 is 10 residues long. In germline, CDR1 is ENHRY, CDR2 SYGVKD. The DNA for the CDR3 is TGTGCCATCCTCGGAGAGAAACTGTTTTTT. It encodes CAILGEKLFF.

V gene TRBV4-1 combines with J gene TRBJ2-7, with a weak D call TRBD2 (6 bases). Trimming took off 1 base at V and 0 bases at J, with 13 bases between the two ends. The CDR3 sequence is 16 residues long. Germline values: CDR1 MGHRA, CDR2 YSYEKL. CDR3 region: CASSQVSGELSYEQYF. Written as DNA, the CDR3 is TGCGCCAGCAGCCAAGTCTCGGGGGAACTCTCCTACGAGCAGTACTTC.

J is TRBJ2-2 and V is TRBV4-1; 7 bases are shared with TRBD2. The ends lost 0 bases at V and 6 bases at J; junction bases unmatched: 16. In germline, CDR1 is MGHRA, CDR2 YSYEKL. This CDR3 comprises 19 residues. The CDR3 DNA reads as TGCGCCAGCAGCCAAGACCCGCTACCCCGGACTAGTCGGCCCGGGGAGCTGTTTTTT. It yields the protein CASSQDPLPRTSRPGELFF.

V gene TRBV27 combines with J gene TRBJ1-5, with 7 bases identical to TRBD1. Losses at the gene ends were 4 bases for V and 3 bases for J; bases not matched to a gene: 3. Germline values: CDR1 MNHEY, CDR2 SMNVEV (reference sequence). This CDR3 region has 14 residues. In DNA, the CDR3 is TGTGCCAGCAGTTCGACAGGGACCAATCAGCCCCAGCATTTT. It translates to CASSSTGTNQPQHF.

This chain joins TRBV5-4 and TRBJ1-4; 12 positions match TRBD1. The germline CDR1 and CDR2 sequences are SGHNT and YYREEE (reference sequence). The CDR3 runs 15 residues. V trimming: 4 bases; J trimming: 7 bases; junction bases outside the gene matches: 5. CDR3 protein: CASSPGTGGSEKLFF. The CDR3 nucleotides read TGTGCCAGCAGCCCGGGGACAGGGGGCAGTGAAAAACTGTTTTTT.

CDR3 in DNA: TGTGCCAGCAGTTTAGACAGGGAAGAGACCCAGTACTTC. Its protein product is CASSLDREETQYF. The chain couples TRBV27 to TRBJ2-5; 7 bases are shared with TRBD1. In germline, CDR1 is MNHEY, CDR2 SMNVEV (reference sequence). This CDR3 has 13 residues. V lost 2 bases, J lost 3 bases, and 0 bases stayed unmatched.

The V call is TRBV7-2, the J call TRBJ1-6, with TRBD1 matching over 7 bases. The CDR3 covers 14 residues. After removal of 5 bases from V and 7 bases from J, the junction contained 5 bases not matched to a gene. Germline V CDR1 and CDR2: SGHTA, FQGNSA. The CDR3, as DNA: TGTGCCAGCAGCCAGGGACAGTTCAATTCACCCCTCCACTTT. Its protein product is CASSQGQFNSPLHF. The full variable domain, in which reference TRBV7-2 and TRBJ1-6 provide the parts outside the CDR3, is GAGVSQSPSNKVTEKGKDVELRCDPISGHTALYWYRQSLGQGLEFLIYFQGNSAPDKSGLPSDRFSAERTGGSVSTLTIQRTQQEDSAVYLCASSQGQFNSPLHFGNGTRLTVT.

The chain is built from TRBV10-2 and TRBJ1-5; D perhaps matches TRBD1 (6 bases). V lost 6 bases to trimming and J lost 4 bases, with 10 bases between them. Germline loops: CDR1 WSHSY, CDR2 SAAADI. The CDR3 totals 13 residues. The CDR3 sequence: CASSGQQNQPQHF. CDR3 nucleotides: TGCGCCAGCAGCGGACAGCAAAATCAGCCCCAGCATTTT.

The chain joins TRBV7-2 to TRBJ2-3; D is ambiguous. V was pared by 0 bases and J by 0 bases, with 4 bases between. This CDR3 spans 14 amino acids. From germline, CDR1 is SGHTA and CDR2 FQGNSA. CDR3 in amino acids: CASSLASSTDTQYF. For the CDR3, the DNA is TGTGCCAGCAGCTTAGCATCTAGCACAGATACGCAGTATTTT.

V is TRBV28 and J is TRBJ2-7; 10 bases align to TRBD1. This CDR3 is built from 15 residues. Trimming at V came to 3 bases and at J to 3 bases, leaving 5 bases not matched to a gene. From germline, CDR1 is MDHEN and CDR2 SYDVKM. The CDR3 here is CASSFSGTGVYEQYF. The CDR3 DNA reads TGTGCCAGCAGTTTCTCCGGGACAGGGGTCTACGAGCAGTACTTC.

The CDR3 is CASSPRDRGLFSNQPQHF. CDR3 in DNA: TGTGCCAGCAGCCCAAGGGACAGGGGGTTATTTAGCAATCAGCCCCAGCATTTT. This chain connects TRBV7-3 to TRBJ1-5; 11 bases are a match to TRBD1. V lost 5 bases, J lost 0 bases, and 9 bases stayed unmatched. From germline, CDR1 is SGHTA and CDR2 FQGTGA. This CDR3 has 18 residues.

The gene calls are TRBV27 and TRBJ2-7; unclear D gene. CDR1 and CDR2 (germline): MNHEY, SMNVEV (reference sequence). This CDR3 region has 12 residues. The V end was cut by 10 bases, the J end by 6 bases, with 16 bases between. CDR3 sequence: CAILYVVAEQYF. CDR3 sequence (DNA): TGTGCCATCCTCTATGTAGTCGCCGAGCAGTACTTC.

The J gene is TRBJ1-2, the V gene TRBV6-5, with D possibly TRBD1 on 5 matching bases. CDR1 is MNHEY, CDR2 SVGAGI, per germline. This CDR3 spans 13 amino acids. Trimming shortened V by 6 bases and J by 6 bases, and 14 bases separated the two germline ends. CDR3 nucleotide sequence: TGTGCCAGCAGCCTGTCCCGCAGGGATGGCTACACCTTC. Translating gives CASSLSRRDGYTF.